The 18 T cell receptor beta chains given below trace back to one sample, sequenced in a study of response to subunit inactivated influenza vaccine. TCRdb analysed the RT-PCR reads with MiXCR anew, one entry per CDR3 protein. The repertoire has about 520,000 distinct CDR3 sequences, roughly 7.6% of them found once; the top ten carry around 12%. Sequences were derived from PBMCs from blood, sampled less than 25 months after vaccination. The receptor set was obtained from a man between 50 and 69 years old who received an inactivated influenza vaccine.

This clonotype has a count of ten or more. V is TRBV10-3 and J is TRBJ2-7; 11 bases map to TRBD2. CDR1 is ENHRY, CDR2 SYGVKD, per germline. There are 15 residues in the CDR3. J lost 4 bases, V lost 4 bases, and 6 bases had no gene match. The CDR3 region has the DNA TGTGCCATCAGTGGGGATCGACTAGCGGGATACGAGCAGTACTTC. It encodes CAISGDRLAGYEQYF.

This chain joins TRBV5-1 and TRBJ1-5, with a weak D call TRBD1 (6 bases). The CDR3 totals 15 residues. The V and J ends lost 0 bases and 7 bases respectively, with 14 bases between them. Germline-derived CDR1 and CDR2 are SGHRS and YFSETQ. The CDR3 sequence: CASSLDVGQGQPQHF. CDR3 nucleotides: TGCGCCAGCAGCTTGGATGTAGGGCAGGGGCAGCCCCAGCATTTT. The full variable domain, completed using reference TRBV5-1 and TRBJ1-5, is KAGVTQTPRYLIKTRGQQVTLSCSPISGHRSVSWYQQTPGQGLQFLFEYFSETQRNKGNFPGRFSGRQFSNSRSEMNVSTLELGDSALYLCASSLDVGQGQPQHFGDGTRLSIL.

This clonotype was counted many times. The chain is built from TRBV14 and TRBJ1-2; D perhaps matches TRBD1 (5 bases). CDR1 is SGHDN, CDR2 FVKESK, per germline. V was pared by 4 bases and J by 3 bases, with 15 bases between. CDR3 length: 15 amino acids. The CDR3: CASSPLGGEDYGYTF. The CDR3 DNA is TGTGCCAGCAGCCCCCTGGGAGGGGAGGACTATGGCTACACCTTC.

This clonotype was observed a handful of times. An end of the junction does not agree with germline; a read error may underlie this. The chain joins TRBV20-1 to TRBJ1-1, with D tentatively TRBD1 (6 bases). The CDR3 is made up of 15 amino acids. Germline V lookup: CDR1 DFQATT, CDR2 SNEGSKA (reference sequence). CDR3 sequence: CSARDFFQGNTKAFF. CDR3 sequence (DNA): TGCAGTGCTAGAGATTTTTTCCAGGGGAACACTAAAGCTTTCTTT.

This clonotype has more than one count but fewer than ten. The chain joins TRBV7-2 to TRBJ2-7, with D possibly being TRBD2 (6 bases). The CDR3 extends over 14 amino acids. Germline values: CDR1 SGHTA, CDR2 FQGNSA. Trimming took 4 bases from V and 3 from J, leaving 13 bases between them. This chain's CDR3 is CASSSGLHGYEQYF. CDR3 in DNA: TGTGCCAGCAGCTCGGGACTGCACGGCTACGAGCAGTACTTC. Filled out from reference TRBV7-2 and TRBJ2-7, the complete variable domain reads GAGVSQSPSNKVTEKGKDVELRCDPISGHTALYWYRQSLGQGLEFLIYFQGNSAPDKSGLPSDRFSAERTGGSVSTLTIQRTQQEDSAVYLCASSSGLHGYEQYFGPGTRLTVT.

This clonotype has ten or more counts. The V gene is TRBV11-2, the J gene TRBJ2-2; no definite D call. The germline gives CDR1 SGHAT, CDR2 FQNNGV. Trimming shortened V by 0 bases and J by 7 bases, and 3 bases separated the two germline ends. This CDR3 is 12 amino acids long. The CDR3: CASSLELGELFF. Here the CDR3 DNA reads TGTGCCAGCAGCTTAGAACTCGGGGAGCTGTTTTTT.

Ten or more counts support this clonotype. The chain combines TRBV24-1 with TRBJ2-6; D is unresolved. This CDR3 has 16 amino acids. Looked up from germline, CDR1 is KGHDR and CDR2 is SFDVKD. Trimming pared 3 bases from V and 2 bases from J, leaving 10 bases between. The chain's CDR3 is CATSDDDITGANVLTF. The CDR3 nucleotides are TGTGCCACCAGTGATGATGACATTACTGGGGCCAACGTCCTGACTTTC.

The rearrangement joins TRBV20-1 to TRBJ1-1; D unclear. From germline, CDR1 is DFQATT and CDR2 SNEGSKA (reference sequence). There are 13 residues in the CDR3. The germline V and J ends were trimmed by 0 bases and 5 bases, with 10 bases remaining between them. The CDR3 nucleotides read TGCAGTGCTAGAGAGTACGGGCGGACTGAAGCTTTCTTT. This encodes CSAREYGRTEAFF.

This chain joins TRBV20-1 and TRBJ2-7; 10 bases map to TRBD2. The CDR3 consists of 14 residues. Losses at the gene ends were 3 bases for V and 4 bases for J; bases not matched to a gene: 6. The germline gives CDR1 DFQATT, CDR2 SNEGSKA (reference sequence). The chain's CDR3 is CSASGGSGGYEQYF. CDR3 nucleotide sequence: TGCAGTGCTAGTGGGGGTAGCGGGGGGTACGAGCAGTACTTC.

This clonotype was seen more than once but under ten times. This chain links TRBV7-8 with TRBJ2-5; 8 bases line up with TRBD1. Germline V gene sequence: CDR1 SGHVS, CDR2 FQNEAQ. V shed 2 bases, J shed 3 bases, and the junction held 5 bases outside the gene matches. This CDR3 has 15 amino acids. CDR3 protein: CASSLPGTGEETQYF. CDR3 bases: TGTGCCAGCAGCTTACCAGGGACAGGCGAAGAGACCCAGTACTTC.

The J gene is TRBJ2-7, the V gene TRBV20-1; 12 nucleotides align to TRBD1. The CDR3 has 14 residues. Trimming at V came to 7 bases and at J to 5 bases, leaving 9 bases not matched to a gene. From germline, CDR1 is DFQATT and CDR2 SNEGSKA (reference sequence). The CDR3 here is CSVAPGTGGDEQYF. The CDR3 nucleotides are TGCAGTGTGGCCCCCGGGACAGGGGGCGACGAGCAGTACTTC.

This clonotype was seen more than once but under ten times. This chain connects TRBV3-1 to TRBJ1-2, with 8 nucleotides matching TRBD1. The CDR3 is 14 amino acids. J lost 5 bases, V lost 8 bases, and 10 bases had no gene match. The germline gives CDR1 LGHDT, CDR2 YNNKEL (reference sequence). CDR3 sequence: CASARDRGLYGYTF. CDR3 in DNA: TGTGCCAGCGCCCGTGACAGGGGCCTTTATGGCTACACCTTC. Full variable domain (missing parts from reference TRBV3-1 and TRBJ1-2): DTAVSQTPKYLVTQMGNDKSIKCEQNLGHDTMYWYKQDSKKFLKIMFSYNNKELIINETVPNRFSPKSPDKAHLNLHINSLELGDSAVYFCASARDRGLYGYTFGSGTRLTVV.

This clonotype was recorded many times. The chain links TRBV29-1 to TRBJ2-5, with a tentative D call TRBD2 (5 bases). Trimming removed 2 bases at V and 1 base at J, with 11 bases between. Germline V gene data show CDR1 as SQVTM and CDR2 as ANQGSEA. This CDR3 has 14 residues. The CDR3 protein is CSVELSSGQETQYF. The CDR3 bases are TGCAGCGTTGAATTGTCGAGCGGCCAAGAGACCCAGTACTTC.

This clonotype was observed at least ten times. The rearrangement links TRBV12-3 or TRBV12-4 to TRBJ2-3; TRBD2 agrees at 13 bases. This CDR3 spans 16 amino acids. The trim removed 6 bases at V and 9 bases at J, leaving 12 bases unmatched. In DNA, the CDR3 is TGTGCCAGCAGGTGGACTAGCGGGGGCCACGAGGCCACGCAGTATTTT. Translated, it gives CASRWTSGGHEATQYF.

This clonotype was observed a single time. The chain links TRBV24-1 to TRBJ2-3; D unresolved. The V end lost 7 bases, the J end lost 5 bases, and 15 bases lay between the germline ends. The CDR3 totals 14 residues. Germline V CDR1 and CDR2: KGHDR, SFDVKD. CDR3 coding DNA: TGTGCCACCAGCCAAACGGGCTCCATAGATACGCAGTATTTT. Residues: CATSQTGSIDTQYF.

This clonotype has at least ten counts. The chain couples TRBV27 to TRBJ2-1, with D possibly being TRBD2 (6 bases). This CDR3 comprises 16 residues. Trimming shortened V by 0 bases and J by 3 bases, and 12 bases separated the two germline ends. Per the germline V gene, CDR1 is MNHEY and CDR2 is SMNVEV (reference sequence). CDR3 nucleotides: TGTGCCAGCAGTTTATCGCGACTAGTGATCTACAATGAGCAGTTCTTC. Translated, it gives CASSLSRLVIYNEQFF.

This clonotype appeared many times. This rearrangement joins TRBV6-1 to TRBJ1-5; D perhaps matches TRBD1 (5 bases). CDR3 length equals 15 residues. Trimming stripped 6 bases from V and 0 bases from J, with 12 bases between. Germline values: CDR1 MNHNS, CDR2 SASEGT. The CDR3 reads CASRDTGYSNQPQHF. DNA for the CDR3: TGTGCCAGCAGAGACACAGGTTATAGCAATCAGCCCCAGCATTTT.

This clonotype was found a few times. For the CDR3, the DNA is TGTGCCAGCACTACGGGAAGCTCTGGGGCCAACGTCCTGACTTTC. Protein: CASTTGSSGANVLTF. The gene calls are TRBV6-1 and TRBJ2-6, with D perhaps matching TRBD2 (5 bases). This CDR3 is 15 amino acids long. Germline loops: CDR1 MNHNS, CDR2 SASEGT. V shed 7 bases and J shed 0 bases, with 10 bases lying between them.